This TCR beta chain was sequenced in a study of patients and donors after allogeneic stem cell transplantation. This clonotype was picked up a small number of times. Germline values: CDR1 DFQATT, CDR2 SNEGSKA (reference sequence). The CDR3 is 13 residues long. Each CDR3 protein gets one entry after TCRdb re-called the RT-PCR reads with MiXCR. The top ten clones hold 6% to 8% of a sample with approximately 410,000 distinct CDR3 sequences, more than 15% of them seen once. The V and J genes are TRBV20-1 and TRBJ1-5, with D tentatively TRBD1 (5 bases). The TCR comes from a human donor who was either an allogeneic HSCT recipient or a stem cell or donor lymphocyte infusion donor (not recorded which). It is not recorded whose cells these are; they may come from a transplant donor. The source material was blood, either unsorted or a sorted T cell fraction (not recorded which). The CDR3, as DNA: TGCAGCGCCGTGCAGGGCAGCAATCAGCCCCAGCATTTT. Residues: CSAVQGSNQPQHF.